The 31 T cell receptor beta chains below come from one sample, sequenced in a study of Ad26.COV2.S vaccination and SARS-CoV-2 variants. Using immunoSEQ multiplex PCR, the repertoire was profiled, and TCRdb retains in-frame clones only, with some absent. The table lists fewer than 800,000 clones, roughly nine tenths of them singletons. The treatment: around 19 received Ad26.COV2.S at low or high dose, single or two shots; about 5 received placebo; per-sample allocation not given. Sample collection was performed on day 63 after the first vaccine or placebo injection. The source was peripheral blood, collected in a trial of Ad26.COV2.S vaccine versus placebo. All receptors come from a person between 18 and 59 years old who received the Ad26.COV2.S COVID-19 vaccine or a placebo.

The V and J genes are TRBV7-9 and TRBJ2-5; 8 bases are shared with TRBD2. CDR1 is SEHNR, CDR2 FQNEAQ, per germline (reference sequence). V was clipped by 2 bases and J by 5 bases; unmatched bases: 10. The CDR3 is 16 amino acids. CDR3 loop: CASSLSPAGVRETQYF. Written as DNA, the CDR3 is TGTGCCAGCAGCTTAAGTCCAGCGGGAGTAAGGGAGACCCAGTACTTC.

J is TRBJ1-1 and V is TRBV7-2, with D possibly being TRBD1 (5 bases). Between the trimmed V and J ends, which lost 3 bases and 0 bases, there was a span of 8 bases. The germline CDR1 and CDR2 sequences are SGHTA and FQGNSA. The CDR3 has 14 amino acids. The CDR3 protein is CASSFRAMNTEAFF. The CDR3 coding sequence is TGTGCCAGCAGCTTCAGGGCGATGAACACTGAAGCTTTCTTT.

The chain recombines TRBV27 with TRBJ1-1; unclear D gene. The CDR3 length is 12 residues. Trimming took off 9 bases at V and 0 bases at J, with 8 bases between the two ends. Germline loops: CDR1 MNHEY, CDR2 SMNVEV (reference sequence). The CDR3 region is CASIALNTEAFF. The CDR3 nucleotides read TGTGCCAGTATTGCCCTGAACACTGAAGCTTTCTTT.

V gene TRBV21-1 combines with J gene TRBJ2-3. TRBV21-1 is termed a pseudogene. This CDR3 is 16 amino acids long. CDR3 residues: CASSKGQESSTDTQYF. CDR3 coding DNA: TGTGCCAGCAGCAAAGGCCAGGAGTCTAGCACAGATACGCAGTATTTT.

The rearrangement joins TRBV3-1 (or the pseudogene TRBV3-2) to TRBJ2-7, with TRBD2 matching over 10 bases. CDR1 LGHDT and CDR2 YNNKEL come from the germline V gene (reference sequence). V shed 0 bases, J shed 4 bases, and the junction held 3 bases outside the gene matches. The CDR3 runs to 15 residues. For the CDR3, the DNA is TGTGCCAGCAGCCAAGAGAGCGGGAGGGGGTACGAGCAGTACTTC. This sequence encodes CASSQESGRGYEQYF.

The chain employs TRBV30 and TRBJ2-6; D uncertain. Germline CDR1 GTSNPN, CDR2 SVGIG (reference sequence). Trimming removed 2 bases at V and 3 bases at J, with 2 bases between. CDR3 length equals 12 residues. CDR3: CAWSFGANVLTF. The CDR3 bases are TGTGCCTGGAGTTTTGGGGCCAACGTCCTGACTTTC.

V is TRBV7-3 and J is TRBJ1-2, with D perhaps matching TRBD1 (5 bases). This CDR3 is 14 amino acids long. Trimming stripped 2 bases from V and 8 bases from J, with 15 bases between. Looked up from germline, CDR1 is SGHTA and CDR2 is FQGTGA. The CDR3 DNA is TGTGCCAGCAGCTTAGAACGGGCAGGGAGCGGCTACACCTTC. It codes for CASSLERAGSGYTF.

In this sample, this clone turned up once. The chain carries TRBV7-2 and TRBJ2-5, with D possibly matching TRBD2 (6 bases). V was clipped by 8 bases and J by 1 base, with 11 bases between them. The length of the CDR3 is 13 residues. Germline loops: CDR1 SGHTA, CDR2 FQGNSA. The CDR3 loop is CASGGYLQETQYF. DNA of the CDR3: TGTGCCAGCGGAGGGTACCTCCAAGAGACCCAGTACTTC.

This chain links TRBV5-1 with TRBJ2-5; 9 bases map to TRBD2. The CDR3 length is 14 residues. The V segment lost 5 bases and the J segment 5 bases; nucleotides outside the gene matches: 7. Germline V CDR1 and CDR2: SGHRS, YFSETQ. CDR3 nucleotides: TGCGCCAGCAGAGGGGCTAGCGGGGCGGAGACCCAGTACTTC. It yields the protein CASRGASGAETQYF.

The rearrangement uses TRBV19 and TRBJ1-1, with D possibly TRBD1 on 5 matching bases. This CDR3 is 10 amino acids long. V lost 4 bases to trimming and J lost 12 bases, with 9 bases between them. CDR1 LNHDA and CDR2 SQIVND come from the germline V gene (reference sequence). In nucleotides, the CDR3 is TGTGCCAGTAGTAGGGGGGAACCTTTCTTT. Amino acids: CASSRGEPFF.

The chain links TRBV29-1 to TRBJ1-1, with no clear D. CDR1 is SQVTM and CDR2 is ANQGSEA in the germline V gene. CDR3 length: 11 residues. V was trimmed by 4 bases and J by 6 bases, leaving 9 bases between them. The CDR3 nucleotides are TGCAGCGTTGGGGAATGGCCTGAAGCTTTCTTT. Translating gives CSVGEWPEAFF. Supplemented by reference TRBV29-1 and TRBJ1-1, the full variable domain reads SAVISQKPSRDICQRGTSLTIQCQVDSQVTMMFWYRQQPGQSLTLIATANQGSEATYESGFVIDKFPISRPNLTFSTLTVSNMSPEDSSIYLCSVGEWPEAFFGQGTRLTVV.

This sequence joins TRBV11-2 and TRBJ2-7; the D gene is possibly TRBD2 (6 bases). The germline gives CDR1 SGHAT, CDR2 FQNNGV. V lost 6 bases and J lost 1, with 19 bases in between. This CDR3 region has 16 residues. CDR3 DNA: TGTGCCAGCAGACCCCTAAGCCCCGGGGGTTCCTACGAGCAGTACTTC. This translates into CASRPLSPGGSYEQYF. Complete variable domain (other parts from reference TRBV11-2 and TRBJ2-7): EAGVAQSPRYKIIEKRQSVAFWCNPISGHATLYWYQQILGQGPKLLIQFQNNGVVDDSQLPKDRFSAERLKGVDSTLKIQPAKLEDSAVYLCASRPLSPGGSYEQYFGPGTRLTVT.

The V call is TRBV5-1, the J call TRBJ1-4; D possibly corresponds to TRBD1 (5 bases). The V end was cut by 5 bases, the J end by 8 bases, with 19 bases between. This CDR3 region has 15 residues. Germline CDR1 reads SGHRS; CDR2 reads YFSETQ. CDR3 region: CASRSPRGRIEKLFF. CDR3 nucleotides: TGCGCCAGCAGGTCCCCGAGGGGACGTATCGAAAAACTGTTTTTT.

The genes are TRBV5-1 and TRBJ2-3, with 9 bases aligning to TRBD1. Germline values: CDR1 SGHRS, CDR2 YFSETQ. This CDR3 has 17 residues. V dropped 2 bases and J dropped 1; count of bases not matched to a gene: 8. CDR3 residues: CASSFMGRTGGTDTQYF. CDR3 nucleotides: TGCGCCAGCAGCTTTATGGGAAGGACAGGGGGCACAGATACGCAGTATTTT.

In DNA form, the CDR3 reads TGTGCCAGCTCACCACGGCTAGCGGGAGACCTCAATGAGCAGTTCTTC. Amino acids: CASSPRLAGDLNEQFF. The chain carries TRBV18 and TRBJ2-1, with 10 bases fitting TRBD2. V lost 1 base to trimming and J lost 6 bases; unmatched junction nucleotides: 6. In germline, CDR1 is KGHSH, CDR2 LQKENI. This CDR3 is 16 amino acids long. The whole variable domain, filled in from reference TRBV18 and TRBJ2-1, reads NAGVMQNPRHLVRRRGQEARLRCSPMKGHSHVYWYRQLPEEGLKFMVYLQKENIIDESGMPKERFSAEFPKEGPSILRIQQVVRGDSAAYFCASSPRLAGDLNEQFFGPGTRLTVL.

This clone was picked up a small number of times. This sequence joins TRBV10-3 and TRBJ2-5, with 7 positions matching TRBD1. The germline gives CDR1 ENHRY, CDR2 SYGVKD. CDR3 length equals 14 residues. V trimming: 7 bases; J trimming: 3 bases; junction bases outside the gene matches: 8. The CDR3: CAIMDGTEKETQYF. The CDR3 DNA reads TGTGCCATCATGGACGGGACAGAAAAAGAGACCCAGTACTTC.

This clone was counted a single time. This sequence joins TRBV7-9 and TRBJ1-6; D uncertain. CDR1 is SEHNR, CDR2 FQNEAQ, per germline (reference sequence). This CDR3 has 13 residues. The germline V and J ends were trimmed by 5 bases and 10 bases, with 12 bases remaining between them. The CDR3 region is CASSQLEDSPLHF. The DNA for the CDR3 is TGTGCCAGCAGCCAACTAGAGGACTCACCCCTCCACTTT. The whole variable domain, filled in from reference TRBV7-9 and TRBJ1-6, reads DTGVSQNPRHKITKRGQNVTFRCDPISEHNRLYWYRQTLGQGPEFLTYFQNEAQLEKSRLLSDRFSAERPKGSFSTLEIQRTEQGDSAMYLCASSQLEDSPLHFGNGTRLTVT.

This clone appeared once. The chain carries TRBV11-2 and TRBJ2-7; no clear D gene. V lost 5 bases to trimming and J lost 2 bases, with 7 bases between them. Looked up from germline, CDR1 is SGHAT and CDR2 is FQNNGV. The CDR3 sequence is 12 residues long. CDR3 DNA sequence: TGTGCCAGCAGCCCCTTTCCCTACGAGCAGTACTTC. Translating it yields CASSPFPYEQYF.

This chain uses TRBV18 with TRBJ1-1; possibly TRBD1 for D (6 bases). With 1 base removed from V and 3 bases from J, the gap between germline ends came to 12 bases. The CDR3 loop spans 15 amino acids. CDR1 is KGHSH, CDR2 LQKENI, per germline. The CDR3 DNA follows: TGTGCCAGCTCACCACAGGGGGGCCTGGACACTGAAGCTTTCTTT. This codes for CASSPQGGLDTEAFF.

V is TRBV5-4 and J is TRBJ1-1; 7 bases line up with TRBD1. V gave up 0 bases and J gave up 5 bases; unmatched junction bases: 7. In germline, CDR1 is SGHNT, CDR2 YYREEE (reference sequence). The CDR3 length is 15 residues. The CDR3 nucleotides are TGTGCCAGCAGCTTGGGAGGGGGCGCTGGGACTGAAGCTTTCTTT. This codes for CASSLGGGAGTEAFF.

The CDR3 region is CASSLYQGGTGELFF. The CDR3 region has the DNA TGCGCCAGCAGCTTGTACCAGGGGGGCACCGGGGAGCTGTTTTTT. The rearrangement uses TRBV5-1 and TRBJ2-2; D possibly corresponds to TRBD1 (7 bases). From germline, CDR1 is SGHRS and CDR2 YFSETQ. The CDR3 loop spans 15 amino acids. Trimming removed 1 base from V and 4 bases from J, with 11 bases in between.

The chain couples TRBV6-5 to TRBJ2-7; 11 bases map to TRBD1. The CDR3 has 15 residues. Trimming at V came to 6 bases and at J to 8 bases, leaving 12 bases not matched to a gene. Germline CDR1 is MNHEY and CDR2 is SVGAGI. The DNA for the CDR3 is TGTGCCAGCAGGGGACCGGGACAGGGGGAACGTCAGCAGTACTTC. Its protein is CASRGPGQGERQQYF.

The chain links TRBV5-5 to TRBJ2-3, with no clear D. The CDR3 is 11 residues long. Germline V CDR1 and CDR2: SGHKS, YYEKEE (reference sequence). Between the trimmed V and J ends, which lost 2 bases and 6 bases, there was a span of 4 bases. CDR3 region: CASSFGDTQYF. DNA for the CDR3: TGTGCCAGCAGCTTTGGGGATACGCAGTATTTT.

This clone has only a few counts. The chain has TRBV5-1 and TRBJ2-1; 7 bases are a match to TRBD2. CDR3 size: 14 residues. Per the germline V gene, CDR1 is SGHRS and CDR2 is YFSETQ. With V trimmed by 4 bases and J by 5 bases, 6 bases remained unmatched. The CDR3 DNA reads as TGCGCCAGCAGCCCTCGGGGGGTTCACAATGAGCAGTTCTTC. This translates into CASSPRGVHNEQFF.

V is TRBV6-5 and J is TRBJ2-1, with D possibly TRBD1 on 5 matching bases. Trimming removed 2 bases at V and 8 bases at J, with 13 bases between. The CDR3 covers 14 residues. From germline, CDR1 is MNHEY and CDR2 SVGAGI. The CDR3 is CASSYGRVVDEQFF. In nucleotides, the CDR3 is TGTGCCAGCAGTTACGGCAGGGTGGTCGATGAGCAGTTCTTC.

This rearrangement joins TRBV6-6 to TRBJ1-4, with no clear D. CDR3 length: 14 amino acids. V was pared by 0 bases and J by 6 bases, with 8 bases between. The germline V gene encodes CDR1 MNHNY and CDR2 SVGAGI (reference sequence). The CDR3 reads CASSYSAGDEKLFF. CDR3 DNA sequence: TGTGCCAGCAGTTACTCGGCAGGTGATGAAAAACTGTTTTTT.

This rearrangement joins TRBV6-5 to TRBJ1-6; TRBD1 is a possible D gene (5 bases). Germline V gene data show CDR1 as MNHEY and CDR2 as SVGAGI. CDR3 length: 13 amino acids. V gave up 5 bases and J gave up 9 bases, with 11 bases separating them. The CDR3 DNA reads as TGTGCCAGCAGTCCGACAGTTGGTTCACCCCTCCACTTT. As protein: CASSPTVGSPLHF.

This sequence joins TRBV9 and TRBJ2-7; 10 bases align to TRBD2. CDR1 and CDR2 from the germline V gene are SGDLS and YYNGEE. V was clipped by 0 bases and J by 3 bases; unmatched bases: 3. This CDR3 has 15 amino acids. In nucleotides, the CDR3 is TGTGCCAGCAGCGTAGGGGGGACTAGCGACTACGAGCAGTACTTC. Protein sequence: CASSVGGTSDYEQYF.

V gene TRBV5-4 combines with J gene TRBJ1-3, with D hard to call. The CDR3 runs to 12 residues. CDR1 is SGHNT, CDR2 YYREEE, per germline (reference sequence). V shed 2 bases and J shed 4 bases, with 4 bases lying between them. The CDR3 reads CASSFKGNTIYF. CDR3 DNA sequence: TGTGCCAGCAGCTTTAAGGGAAACACCATATATTTT.

This clone was counted a single time. Within the sample, other DNA sequences also encode this same CDR3. This chain joins TRBV6-1 and TRBJ2-5; D is uncertain. The CDR3 covers 12 residues. Germline V CDR1 and CDR2: MNHNS, SASEGT. Trimming cost V 0 bases and J 5 bases, with 4 bases left between them. The CDR3 protein is CASSEARETQYF. The CDR3 nucleotides are TGTGCCAGCAGTGAAGCGCGGGAGACCCAGTACTTC.

The chain has TRBV19 and TRBJ2-1; 10 bases line up with TRBD1. The CDR3 runs 15 residues. Germline assignment: CDR1 LNHDA and CDR2 SQIVND (reference sequence). The ends lost 7 bases at V and 4 bases at J; junction bases unmatched: 7. The CDR3 sequence is CASTQGTGVYNEQFF. The CDR3 DNA reads TGTGCCAGTACCCAGGGGACAGGGGTGTACAATGAGCAGTTCTTC. Full variable domain (remainder filled in from reference TRBV19 and TRBJ2-1): DGGITQSPKYLFRKEGQNVTLSCEQNLNHDAMYWYRQDPGQGLRLIYYSQIVNDFQKGDIAEGYSVSREKKESFPLTVTSAQKNPTAFYLCASTQGTGVYNEQFFGPGTRLTVL.